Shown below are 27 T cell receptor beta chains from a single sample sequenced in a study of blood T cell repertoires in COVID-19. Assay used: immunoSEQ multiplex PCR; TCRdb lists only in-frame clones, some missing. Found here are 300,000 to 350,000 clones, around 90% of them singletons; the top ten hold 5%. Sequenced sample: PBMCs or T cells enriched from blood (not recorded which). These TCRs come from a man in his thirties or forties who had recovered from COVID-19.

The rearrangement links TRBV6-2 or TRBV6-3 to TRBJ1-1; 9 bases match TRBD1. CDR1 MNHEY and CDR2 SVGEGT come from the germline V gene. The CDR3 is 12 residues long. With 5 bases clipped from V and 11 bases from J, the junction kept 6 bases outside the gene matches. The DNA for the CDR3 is TGTGCCAGCAGTAATCGACAGGGGGTGGCTTTCTTT. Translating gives CASSNRQGVAFF.

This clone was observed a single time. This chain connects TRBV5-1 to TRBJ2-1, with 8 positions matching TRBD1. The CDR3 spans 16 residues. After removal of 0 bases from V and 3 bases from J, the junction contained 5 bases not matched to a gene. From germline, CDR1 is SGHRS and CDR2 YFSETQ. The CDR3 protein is CASSLVGTGIYNEQFF. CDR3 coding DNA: TGCGCCAGCAGCTTGGTTGGGACAGGAATCTACAATGAGCAGTTCTTC.

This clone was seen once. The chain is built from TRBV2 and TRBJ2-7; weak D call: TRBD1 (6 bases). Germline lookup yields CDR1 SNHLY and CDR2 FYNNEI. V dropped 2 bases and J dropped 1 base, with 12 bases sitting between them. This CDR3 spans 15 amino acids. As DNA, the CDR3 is TGTGCCAGCAGTGAACCGGGACACAAATCCTACGAGCAGTACTTC. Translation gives CASSEPGHKSYEQYF.

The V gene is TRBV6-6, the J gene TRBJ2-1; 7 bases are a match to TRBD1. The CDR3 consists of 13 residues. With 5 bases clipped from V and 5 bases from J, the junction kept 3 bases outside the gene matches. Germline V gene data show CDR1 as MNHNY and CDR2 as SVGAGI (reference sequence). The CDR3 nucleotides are TGTGCCAGCAGTCCCGGGACAGACAATGAGCAGTTCTTC. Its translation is CASSPGTDNEQFF.

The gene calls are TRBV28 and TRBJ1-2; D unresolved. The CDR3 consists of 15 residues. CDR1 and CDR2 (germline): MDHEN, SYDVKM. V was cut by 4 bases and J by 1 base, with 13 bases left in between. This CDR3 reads CASSSSGLFNYGYTF. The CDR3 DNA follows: TGTGCCAGCAGTTCTAGCGGGTTATTTAACTATGGCTACACCTTC.

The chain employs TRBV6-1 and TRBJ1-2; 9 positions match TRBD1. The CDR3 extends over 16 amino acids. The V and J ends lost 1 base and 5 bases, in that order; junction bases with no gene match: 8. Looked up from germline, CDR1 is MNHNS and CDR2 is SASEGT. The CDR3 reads CASSEVDWTGVYGYTF. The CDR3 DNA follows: TGTGCCAGCAGTGAAGTTGACTGGACAGGGGTGTATGGCTACACCTTC.

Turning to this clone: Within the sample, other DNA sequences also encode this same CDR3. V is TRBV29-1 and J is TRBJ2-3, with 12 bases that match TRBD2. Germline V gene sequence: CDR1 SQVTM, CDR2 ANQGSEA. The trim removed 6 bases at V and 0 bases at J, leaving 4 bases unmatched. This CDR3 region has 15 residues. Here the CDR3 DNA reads TGCAGCGTGAGGACTAGCGGGGCGAGCACAGATACGCAGTATTTT. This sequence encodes CSVRTSGASTDTQYF.

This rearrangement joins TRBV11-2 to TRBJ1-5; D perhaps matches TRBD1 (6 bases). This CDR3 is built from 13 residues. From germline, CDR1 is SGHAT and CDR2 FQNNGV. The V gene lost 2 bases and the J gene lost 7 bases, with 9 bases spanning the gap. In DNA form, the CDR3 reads TGTGCCAGCAGCTTACAGGGGTGGCAGCCCCAGCATTTT. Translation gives CASSLQGWQPQHF.

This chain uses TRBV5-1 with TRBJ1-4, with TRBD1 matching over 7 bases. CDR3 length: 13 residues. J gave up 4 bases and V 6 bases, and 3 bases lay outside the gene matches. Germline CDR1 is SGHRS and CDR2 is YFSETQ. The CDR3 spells CASIRTGNEKLFF. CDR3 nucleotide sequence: TGCGCCAGCATTAGGACAGGTAATGAAAAACTGTTTTTT.

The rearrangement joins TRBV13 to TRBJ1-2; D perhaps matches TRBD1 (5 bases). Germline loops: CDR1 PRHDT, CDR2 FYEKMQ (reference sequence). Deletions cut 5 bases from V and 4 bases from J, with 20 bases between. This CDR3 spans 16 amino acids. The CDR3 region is CASSPGGEEEAYGYTF. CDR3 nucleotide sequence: TGTGCCAGCAGCCCTGGAGGGGAGGAGGAAGCCTATGGCTACACCTTC.

CDR3 DNA: TGTGCTACCTCAACCGGGACAGGGCCCTTCTCTGGAAACACCATATATTTT. It is translated as CATSTGTGPFSGNTIYF. This chain links TRBV19 with TRBJ1-3; TRBD1 matches at 9 bases. Germline loops: CDR1 LNHDA, CDR2 SQIVND (reference sequence). CDR3 length: 17 residues.

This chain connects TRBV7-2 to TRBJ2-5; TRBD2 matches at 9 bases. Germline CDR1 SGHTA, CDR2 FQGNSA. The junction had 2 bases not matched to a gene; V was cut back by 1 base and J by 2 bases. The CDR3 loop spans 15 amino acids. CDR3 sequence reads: CASSLERGAQETQYF. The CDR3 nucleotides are TGTGCCAGCAGCTTAGAGCGGGGGGCACAAGAGACCCAGTACTTC.

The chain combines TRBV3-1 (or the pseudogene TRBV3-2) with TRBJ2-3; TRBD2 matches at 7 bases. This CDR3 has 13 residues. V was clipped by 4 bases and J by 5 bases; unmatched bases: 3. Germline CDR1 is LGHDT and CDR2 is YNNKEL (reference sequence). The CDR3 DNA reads TGTGCCAGCAGCCCTAGCGGAATAGATACGCAGTATTTT. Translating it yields CASSPSGIDTQYF.

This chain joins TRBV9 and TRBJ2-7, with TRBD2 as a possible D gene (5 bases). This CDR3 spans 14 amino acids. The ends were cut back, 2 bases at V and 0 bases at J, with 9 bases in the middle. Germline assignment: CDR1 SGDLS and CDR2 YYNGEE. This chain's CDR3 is CASSVGGRSYEQYF. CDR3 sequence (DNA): TGTGCCAGCAGCGTGGGCGGGCGCTCCTACGAGCAGTACTTC.

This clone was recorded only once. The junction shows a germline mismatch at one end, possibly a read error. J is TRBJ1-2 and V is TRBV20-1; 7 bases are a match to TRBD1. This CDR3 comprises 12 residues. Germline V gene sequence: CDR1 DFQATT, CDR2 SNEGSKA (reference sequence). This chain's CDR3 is CSASSGGDKGIF. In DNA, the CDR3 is TGCAGTGCTAGTTCAGGGGGTGATAAGGGGATCTTC.

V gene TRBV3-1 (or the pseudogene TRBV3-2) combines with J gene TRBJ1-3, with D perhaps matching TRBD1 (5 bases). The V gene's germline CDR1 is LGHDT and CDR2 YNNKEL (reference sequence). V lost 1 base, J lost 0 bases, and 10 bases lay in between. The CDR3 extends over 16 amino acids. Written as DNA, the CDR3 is TGTGCCAGCAGCCAAGTCCCAGGGATCTCTGGAAACACCATATATTTT. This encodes CASSQVPGISGNTIYF.

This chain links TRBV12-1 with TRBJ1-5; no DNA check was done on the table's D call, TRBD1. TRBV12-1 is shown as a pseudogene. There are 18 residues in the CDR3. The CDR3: CASSPGTGVPYSNQPQHF. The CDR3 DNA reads TGTGCCAGCAGCCCCGGGACAGGGGTCCCATATAGCAATCAGCCCCAGCATTTT.

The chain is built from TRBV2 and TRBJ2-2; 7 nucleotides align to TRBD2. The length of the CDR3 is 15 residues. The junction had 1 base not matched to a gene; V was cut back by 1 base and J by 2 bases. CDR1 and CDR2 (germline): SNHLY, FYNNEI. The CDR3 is CASSEVAGNTGELFF. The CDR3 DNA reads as TGTGCCAGCAGTGAAGTAGCGGGTAACACCGGGGAGCTGTTTTTT. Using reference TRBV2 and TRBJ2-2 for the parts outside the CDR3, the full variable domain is EPEVTQTPSHQVTQMGQEVILRCVPISNHLYFYWYRQILGQKVEFLVSFYNNEISEKSEIFDDQFSVERPDGSNFTLKIRSTKLEDSAMYFCASSEVAGNTGELFFGEGSRLTVL.

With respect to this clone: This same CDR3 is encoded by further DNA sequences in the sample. The CDR3 loop reads CASSPGQGNSPLHF. The CDR3 region has the DNA TGTGCCAGCAGTCCCGGACAGGGCAATTCACCCCTCCACTTT. The chain uses TRBV28 and TRBJ1-6; 8 bases fit TRBD1. J gave up 7 bases and V 5 bases, and 4 bases lay outside the gene matches. The CDR3 has 14 residues. Germline CDR1 and CDR2: MDHEN and SYDVKM.

CDR3 amino acids: CASAGTGNNQPQHF. The CDR3 nucleotides read TGTGCCAGCGCCGGGACAGGGAACAATCAGCCCCAGCATTTT. The chain recombines TRBV2 with TRBJ1-5, with 9 bases lining up with TRBD1. The V gene end was trimmed by 8 bases and the J gene end by 3 bases; junction bases not matched to a gene: 5. The CDR3 spans 14 residues. Per the germline V gene, CDR1 is SNHLY and CDR2 is FYNNEI.

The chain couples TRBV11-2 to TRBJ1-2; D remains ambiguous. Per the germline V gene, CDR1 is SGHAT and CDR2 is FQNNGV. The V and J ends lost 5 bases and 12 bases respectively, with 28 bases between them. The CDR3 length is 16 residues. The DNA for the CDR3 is TGTGCCAGCAGCCCAACCCCCACGGCCGCGGGGAGGTCGGACACCTTC. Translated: CASSPTPTAAGRSDTF.

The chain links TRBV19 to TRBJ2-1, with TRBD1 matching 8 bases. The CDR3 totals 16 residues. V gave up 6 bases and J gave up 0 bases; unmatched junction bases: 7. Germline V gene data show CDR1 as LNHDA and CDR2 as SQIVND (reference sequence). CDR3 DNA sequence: TGTGCCAGTAGCCTGGACAGGGCGAGCTCCTACAATGAGCAGTTCTTC. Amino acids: CASSLDRASSYNEQFF.

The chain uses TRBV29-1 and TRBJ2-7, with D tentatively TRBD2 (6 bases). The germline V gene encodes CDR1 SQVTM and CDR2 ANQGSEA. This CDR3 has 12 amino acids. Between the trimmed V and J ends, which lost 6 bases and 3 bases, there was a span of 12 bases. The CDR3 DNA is TGCAGCGTCCGGGACTCCCGCTACGAGCAGTACTTC. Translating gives CSVRDSRYEQYF.

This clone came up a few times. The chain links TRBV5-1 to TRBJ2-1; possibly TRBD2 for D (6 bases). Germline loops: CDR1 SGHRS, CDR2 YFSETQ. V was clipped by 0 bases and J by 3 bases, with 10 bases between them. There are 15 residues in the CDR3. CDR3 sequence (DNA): TGCGCCAGCAGCTTGGGTGGGGGGAACTACAATGAGCAGTTCTTC. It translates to CASSLGGGNYNEQFF.

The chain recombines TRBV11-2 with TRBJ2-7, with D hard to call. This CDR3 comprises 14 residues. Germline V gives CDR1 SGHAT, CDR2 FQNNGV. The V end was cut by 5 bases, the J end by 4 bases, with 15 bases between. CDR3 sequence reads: CASSPTGQLYEQYF. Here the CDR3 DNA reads TGTGCCAGCAGCCCTACGGGTCAGCTTTACGAGCAGTACTTC. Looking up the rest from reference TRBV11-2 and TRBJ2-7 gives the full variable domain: EAGVAQSPRYKIIEKRQSVAFWCNPISGHATLYWYQQILGQGPKLLIQFQNNGVVDDSQLPKDRFSAERLKGVDSTLKIQPAKLEDSAVYLCASSPTGQLYEQYFGPGTRLTVT.

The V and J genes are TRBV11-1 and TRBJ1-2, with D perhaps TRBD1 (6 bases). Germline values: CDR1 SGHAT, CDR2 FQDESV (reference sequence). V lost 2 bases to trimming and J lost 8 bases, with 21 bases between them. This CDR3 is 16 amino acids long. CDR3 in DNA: TGTGCCAGCAGCTTAAGTCCAACAGGGACCCATATGGGCTACACCTTC. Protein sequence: CASSLSPTGTHMGYTF.

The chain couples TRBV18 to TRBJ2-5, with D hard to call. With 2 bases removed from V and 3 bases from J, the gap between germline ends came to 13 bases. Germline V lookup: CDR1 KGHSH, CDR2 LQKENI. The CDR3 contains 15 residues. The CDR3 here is CASSPSGTEKETQYF. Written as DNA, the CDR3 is TGTGCCAGCTCACCAAGTGGAACAGAGAAAGAGACCCAGTACTTC.